This T cell receptor (beta chain) originates from a study of human T cells and chemical hapten exposure. Overall study: Diphenylcyclopropenone was applied weekly to patients' scalps across the roughly 24-week study.

This clonotype was counted only a few times. One entry per CDR3 protein, called by TCRdb with MiXCR from the RACE reads. Seen here are approximately 160,000 distinct CDR3 sequences, approximately 30% observed once, and the top ten hold 2.1%. The germline V gene has CDR1 MNHEY and CDR2 SMNVEV (reference sequence). The CDR3 contains 14 residues. Trimming pared 6 bases from V and 0 bases from J, leaving 12 bases between. The time point: patch test 3, about 24 weeks after DPC sensitization. Indicated treatment: therapeutic diphenylcyclopropenone sensitization with weekly scalp DPC. This chain links TRBV27 with TRBJ2-7, with D possibly being TRBD1 or TRBD2 (6 bases each). This TCR was recovered from a woman under 30 with alopecia areata. Some clones in this sample may be carry-over from other donors' samples. The sample in question was whole blood, obtained in connection with sensitization to the hapten diphenylcyclopropenone (DPC). The CDR3 loop reads CASREGGPSYEQYF. The CDR3 DNA reads as TGTGCCAGCAGAGAGGGGGGACCCTCCTACGAGCAGTACTTC.